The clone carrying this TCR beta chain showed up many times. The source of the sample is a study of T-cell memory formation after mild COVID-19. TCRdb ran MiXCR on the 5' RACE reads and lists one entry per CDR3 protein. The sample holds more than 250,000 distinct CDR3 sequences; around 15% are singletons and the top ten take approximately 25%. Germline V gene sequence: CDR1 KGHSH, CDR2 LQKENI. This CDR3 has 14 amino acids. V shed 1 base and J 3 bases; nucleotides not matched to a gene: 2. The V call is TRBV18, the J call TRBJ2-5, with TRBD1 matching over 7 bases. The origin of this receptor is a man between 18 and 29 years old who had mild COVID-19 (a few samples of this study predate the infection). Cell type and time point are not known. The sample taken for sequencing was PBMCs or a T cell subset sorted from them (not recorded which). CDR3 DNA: TGTGCCAGCTCACCACTAGACAGGGAAGAGACCCAGTACTTC. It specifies CASSPLDREETQYF.